This T cell receptor (beta chain) was profiled in a study of control samples from healthy donors and cancer patients (dated by TCRdb to the early 2020s). The library relied on the immunoSEQ multiplex PCR assay. TCRdb provides this immuneACCESS table in a form limited to in-frame rearrangements. Some clones are lacking; in checked studies, under half of them reflect an unresolved V gene, and why the rest are absent is not known. Present in this sample are 90,000 to 100,000 clones, 70% to 80% of which were seen just once. The ten largest clonotypes hold about 10% of the sample. A remark on this clone: Which antigen it targets is not known. The input lacks base qualities; no much larger clone sits a single base away.

The origin of this receptor is a woman in her 30s in good health. Sequenced material: blood.

This receptor has the CDR3 CASSLAGGIQYF. The DNA sequence is given as TGTGCCAGCAGTTTAGCGGGGGGCATTCAGTACTTC. The rearranged chain carries TRBV12-3 or TRBV12-4 and TRBJ2-4; TRBD2 is a possible D gene, resting on 6 matching bases. V was cut back by 0 bases and J by 9 bases, leaving a gap of 6 bases between them. There are 12 amino acids in the CDR3, from cysteine to phenylalanine inclusive. Here the CDR3 DNA is all that survives: 36 bases in frame from base 1.